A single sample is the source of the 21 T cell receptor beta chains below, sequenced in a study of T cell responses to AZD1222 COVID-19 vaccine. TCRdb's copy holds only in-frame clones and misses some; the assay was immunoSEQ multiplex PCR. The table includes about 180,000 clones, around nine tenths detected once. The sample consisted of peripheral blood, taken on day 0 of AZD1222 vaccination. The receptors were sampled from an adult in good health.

The CDR3 reads CASSIDSTYEQYF. In nucleotides, the CDR3 is TGTGCCAGTAGTATAGACAGTACCTACGAGCAGTACTTC. The rearrangement uses TRBV19 and TRBJ2-7, with unresolved D. The length of the CDR3 is 13 residues. CDR1 LNHDA and CDR2 SQIVND come from the germline V gene (reference sequence). Deletions cut 0 bases from V and 2 bases from J, with 5 bases between. Looking up the rest from reference TRBV19 and TRBJ2-7 gives the full variable domain: DGGITQSPKYLFRKEGQNVTLSCEQNLNHDAMYWYRQDPGQGLRLIYYSQIVNDFQKGDIAEGYSVSREKKESFPLTVTSAQKNPTAFYLCASSIDSTYEQYFGPGTRLTVT.

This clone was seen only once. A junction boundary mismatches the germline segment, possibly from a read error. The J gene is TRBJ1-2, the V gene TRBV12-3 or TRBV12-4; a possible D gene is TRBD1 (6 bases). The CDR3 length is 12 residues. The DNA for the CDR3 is TGTGCCGGCAGCCAGGACAGTTATGGCTACACCTTC. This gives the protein CAGSQDSYGYTF.

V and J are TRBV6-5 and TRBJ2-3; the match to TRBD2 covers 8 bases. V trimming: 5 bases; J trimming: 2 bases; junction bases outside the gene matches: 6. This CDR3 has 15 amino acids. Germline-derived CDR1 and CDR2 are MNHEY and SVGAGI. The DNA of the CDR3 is TGTGCCAGCAGTCGAAGCGGGGGCTTCACAGATACGCAGTATTTT. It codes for CASSRSGGFTDTQYF.

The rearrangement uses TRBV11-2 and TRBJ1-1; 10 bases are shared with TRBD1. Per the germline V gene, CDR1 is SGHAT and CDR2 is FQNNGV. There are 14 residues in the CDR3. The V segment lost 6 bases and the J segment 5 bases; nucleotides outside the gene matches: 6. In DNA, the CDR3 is TGTGCCAGCAGAAGAGACAGGGGGCGGACTGAAGCTTTCTTT. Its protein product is CASRRDRGRTEAFF.

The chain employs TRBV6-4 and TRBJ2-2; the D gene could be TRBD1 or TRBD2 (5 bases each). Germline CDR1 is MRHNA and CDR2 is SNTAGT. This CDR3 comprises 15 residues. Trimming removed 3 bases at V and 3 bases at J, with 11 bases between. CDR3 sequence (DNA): TGTGCCAGCAGTGAGGGGCAGGGAGACACCGGGGAGCTGTTTTTT. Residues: CASSEGQGDTGELFF.

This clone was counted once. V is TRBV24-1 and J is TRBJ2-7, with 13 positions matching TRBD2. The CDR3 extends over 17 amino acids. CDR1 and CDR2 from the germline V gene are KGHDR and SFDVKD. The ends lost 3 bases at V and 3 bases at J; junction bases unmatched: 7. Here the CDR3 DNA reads TGTGCCACCAGTGATCCGGGACTAGCGGGATCAGTCTACGAGCAGTACTTC. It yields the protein CATSDPGLAGSVYEQYF.

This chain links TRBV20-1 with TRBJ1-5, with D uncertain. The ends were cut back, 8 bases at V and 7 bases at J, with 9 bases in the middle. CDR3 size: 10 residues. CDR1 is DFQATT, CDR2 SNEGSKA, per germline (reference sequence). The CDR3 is CSPRLQPQHF. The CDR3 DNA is TGCAGTCCAAGACTACAGCCCCAGCATTTT.

Here the CDR3 reads CAISGDRGNQPQHF. In nucleotides, the CDR3 is TGTGCCATCAGTGGGGACAGGGGAAATCAGCCCCAGCATTTT. The gene calls are TRBV10-3 and TRBJ1-5, with 10 positions matching TRBD1. CDR1 is ENHRY, CDR2 SYGVKD, per germline. V lost 4 bases, J lost 4 bases, and 1 base stayed unmatched. This CDR3 is 14 amino acids long.

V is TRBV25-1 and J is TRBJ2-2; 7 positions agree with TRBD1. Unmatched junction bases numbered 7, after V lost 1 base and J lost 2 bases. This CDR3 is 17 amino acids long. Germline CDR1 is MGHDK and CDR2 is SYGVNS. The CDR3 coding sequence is TGTGCCAGCAGTGAATTCATAGGGACAGCTAACACCGGGGAGCTGTTTTTT. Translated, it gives CASSEFIGTANTGELFF.

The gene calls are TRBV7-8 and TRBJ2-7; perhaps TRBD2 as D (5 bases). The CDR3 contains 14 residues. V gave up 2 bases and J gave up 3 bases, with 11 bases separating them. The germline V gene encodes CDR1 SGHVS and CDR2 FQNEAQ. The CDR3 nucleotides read TGTGCCAGCAGCTTACGGGGAATCGGCTACGAGCAGTACTTC. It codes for CASSLRGIGYEQYF.

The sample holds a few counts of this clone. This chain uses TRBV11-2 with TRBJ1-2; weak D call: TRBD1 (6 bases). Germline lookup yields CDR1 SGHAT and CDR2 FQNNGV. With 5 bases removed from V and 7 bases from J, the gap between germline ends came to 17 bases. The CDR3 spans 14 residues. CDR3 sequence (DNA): TGTGCCAGCAGCCCCAGTGGGGGGCGCGTTGGCTACACCTTC. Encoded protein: CASSPSGGRVGYTF.

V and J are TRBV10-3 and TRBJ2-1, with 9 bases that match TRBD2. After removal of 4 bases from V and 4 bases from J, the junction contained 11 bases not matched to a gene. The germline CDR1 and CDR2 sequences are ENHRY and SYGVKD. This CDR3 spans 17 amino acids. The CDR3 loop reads CAISAHSGLAWYNEQFF. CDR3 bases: TGTGCCATCAGTGCTCACTCAGGACTAGCGTGGTACAATGAGCAGTTCTTC.

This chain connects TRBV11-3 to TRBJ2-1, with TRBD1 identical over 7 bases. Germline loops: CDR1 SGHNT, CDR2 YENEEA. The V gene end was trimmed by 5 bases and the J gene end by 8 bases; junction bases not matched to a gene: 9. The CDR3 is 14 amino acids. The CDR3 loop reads CASSPGTVFDEQFF. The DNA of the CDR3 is TGTGCCAGCAGCCCAGGGACAGTCTTCGATGAGCAGTTCTTC.

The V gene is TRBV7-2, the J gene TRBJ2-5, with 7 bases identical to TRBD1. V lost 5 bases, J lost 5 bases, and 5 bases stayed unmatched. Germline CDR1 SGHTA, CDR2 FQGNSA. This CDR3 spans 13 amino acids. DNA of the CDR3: TGTGCCAGCAGCCCCCAGGGGGTGGAGACCCAGTACTTC. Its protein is CASSPQGVETQYF. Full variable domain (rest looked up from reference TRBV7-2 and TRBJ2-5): GAGVSQSPSNKVTEKGKDVELRCDPISGHTALYWYRQSLGQGLEFLIYFQGNSAPDKSGLPSDRFSAERTGGSVSTLTIQRTQQEDSAVYLCASSPQGVETQYFGPGTRLLVL.

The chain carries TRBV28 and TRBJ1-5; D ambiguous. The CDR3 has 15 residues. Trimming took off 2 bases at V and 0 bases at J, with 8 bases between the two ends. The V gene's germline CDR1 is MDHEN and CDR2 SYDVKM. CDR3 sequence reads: CASSLRADSNQPQHF. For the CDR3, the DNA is TGTGCCAGCAGTTTACGGGCGGATAGCAATCAGCCCCAGCATTTT.

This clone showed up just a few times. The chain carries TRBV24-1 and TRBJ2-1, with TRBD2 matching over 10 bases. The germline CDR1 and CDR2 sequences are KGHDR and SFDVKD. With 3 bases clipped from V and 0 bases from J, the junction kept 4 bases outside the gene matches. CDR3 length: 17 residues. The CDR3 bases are TGTGCCACCAGTGATCGTATAGCGGGAGGCTCCTACAATGAGCAGTTCTTC. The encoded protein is CATSDRIAGGSYNEQFF.

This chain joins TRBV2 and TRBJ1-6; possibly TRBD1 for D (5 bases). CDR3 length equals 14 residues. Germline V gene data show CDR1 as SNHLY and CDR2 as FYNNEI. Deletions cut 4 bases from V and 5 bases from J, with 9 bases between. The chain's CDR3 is CASSGDSDNSPLHF. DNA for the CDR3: TGTGCCAGCAGTGGTGACAGCGATAATTCACCCCTCCACTTT. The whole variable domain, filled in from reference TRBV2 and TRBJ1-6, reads EPEVTQTPSHQVTQMGQEVILRCVPISNHLYFYWYRQILGQKVEFLVSFYNNEISEKSEIFDDQFSVERPDGSNFTLKIRSTKLEDSAMYFCASSGDSDNSPLHFGNGTRLTVT.

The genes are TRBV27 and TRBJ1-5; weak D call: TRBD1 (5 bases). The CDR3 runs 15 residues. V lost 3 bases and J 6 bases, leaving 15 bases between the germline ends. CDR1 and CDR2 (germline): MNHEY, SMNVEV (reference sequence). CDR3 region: CASSFGAGLLQPQHF. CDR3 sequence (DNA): TGTGCCAGCAGTTTTGGGGCAGGCCTCCTTCAGCCCCAGCATTTT.

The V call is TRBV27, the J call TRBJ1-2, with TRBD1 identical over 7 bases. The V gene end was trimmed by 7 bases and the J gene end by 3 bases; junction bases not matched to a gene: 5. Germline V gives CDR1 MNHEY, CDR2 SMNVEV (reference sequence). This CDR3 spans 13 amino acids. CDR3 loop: CASTGRGDYGYTF. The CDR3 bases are TGTGCCAGCACGGGCAGGGGGGACTATGGCTACACCTTC.

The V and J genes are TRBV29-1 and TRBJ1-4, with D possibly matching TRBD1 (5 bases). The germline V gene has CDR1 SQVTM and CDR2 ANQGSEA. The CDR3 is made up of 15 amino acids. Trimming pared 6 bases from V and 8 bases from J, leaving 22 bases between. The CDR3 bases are TGCAGCGTCCGAGGTGTGGGCAGGGTCGGGGAAAAACTGTTTTTT. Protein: CSVRGVGRVGEKLFF.

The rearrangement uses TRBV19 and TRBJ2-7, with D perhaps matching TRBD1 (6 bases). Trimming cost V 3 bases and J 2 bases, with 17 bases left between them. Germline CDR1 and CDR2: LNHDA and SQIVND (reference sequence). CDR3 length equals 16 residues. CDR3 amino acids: CASSIGGPPNPYEQYF. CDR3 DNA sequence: TGTGCCAGTAGTATTGGGGGCCCTCCAAACCCCTACGAGCAGTACTTC.